What follows are 23 T cell receptor beta chains derived from one specimen sequenced in a study of T cells expressing NK-cell markers. TCRdb reprocessed the 5' RACE reads and reports one entry per CDR3 protein, with no DNA. The sample spans about 260,000 distinct CDR3 sequences; the ten largest clones claim around 0.4%. Sample: blood T cells: a sorted CD56 or NKG2C T cell subset, CD4+ or CD8+ T cells, or bulk PBMC T cells (not recorded which). The receptors stem from a man aged 18 to 30 in good health.

The chain recombines TRBV12-3 or TRBV12-4 with TRBJ1-5; TCRdb's assignment of TRBD1 cannot be checked, as there is no DNA. This CDR3 contains 15 residues. CDR3 sequence: CASSAQGASNQPQHF.

The rearrangement links TRBV30 to TRBJ1-2. The CDR3 sequence is 14 residues long. In germline, CDR1 is GTSNPN, CDR2 SVGIG (reference sequence). This chain's CDR3 is CAWSSVGLTYGYTF.

This chain joins TRBV5-1 and TRBJ2-5; TCRdb outputs TRBD1, but without DNA this stays unchecked. The germline V gene has CDR1 SGHRS and CDR2 YFSETQ. CDR3 size: 14 residues. The CDR3 spells CASRYHQGWETQYF.

The gene calls are TRBV7-8 and TRBJ1-5; no DNA is available, so the TRBD1 call from TCRdb remains unchecked. There are 19 residues in the CDR3. Germline V gene sequence: CDR1 SGHVS, CDR2 FQNEAQ. The CDR3 here is CASSPSMGQVLFSNQPQHF.

The genes are TRBV5-4 and TRBJ2-3; TCRdb outputs TRBD1, but without DNA this stays unchecked. Per germline, CDR1 SGHNT and CDR2 YYREEE (reference sequence). The CDR3 is 15 residues long. The CDR3 is CASSSQGASTDTQYF.

The chain links TRBV7-2 to TRBJ2-1; TCRdb indicates TRBD2, and absent DNA this call remains unverified. Looked up from germline, CDR1 is SGHTA and CDR2 is FQGNSA. The CDR3 sequence is 16 residues long. CDR3 residues: CASSPRETSGWNEQFF.

The chain combines TRBV7-9 with TRBJ1-1. Germline loops: CDR1 SEHNR, CDR2 FQNEAQ (reference sequence). This CDR3 has 12 amino acids. CDR3 in amino acids: CASTRGGGEAFF.

The chain couples TRBV10-3 to TRBJ2-3; TCRdb designates TRBD1, a call that cannot be tested without DNA. Per the germline V gene, CDR1 is ENHRY and CDR2 is SYGVKD. The CDR3 sequence is 13 residues long. Here the CDR3 reads CAISDRVADTQYF.

The chain has TRBV4-1 and TRBJ2-1; TCRdb's D call, TRBD2, is unchecked because there is no DNA. The CDR3 is 16 amino acids. Looked up from germline, CDR1 is MGHRA and CDR2 is YSYEKL. The chain's CDR3 is CASRQDLASGNNEQFF.

The chain couples TRBV12-3 or TRBV12-4 to TRBJ1-1; TCRdb outputs TRBD1, but without DNA this stays unchecked. CDR3 length: 14 amino acids. CDR3 residues: CASSGQRGNTEAFF.

This chain uses TRBV12-5 with TRBJ1-5; checking the TCRdb D call of TRBD1 is not possible without DNA. The CDR3 has 14 amino acids. The V gene's germline CDR1 is LGHNT and CDR2 FRNRAP. CDR3 residues: CASVLTGVNHHQHF.

The chain uses TRBV12-3 or TRBV12-4 and TRBJ1-4; the D gene TCRdb calls, TRBD1, cannot be checked with no DNA. This CDR3 is built from 13 residues. CDR3 loop: CASSSRGRVKLFF.

This chain uses TRBV6-5 with TRBJ2-7; TCRdb names TRBD2, which stays unverified in the absence of DNA. CDR1 is MNHEY, CDR2 SVGAGI, per germline. The CDR3 totals 17 residues. The CDR3: CASSLTLPAGGPFEQYF.

The rearrangement joins TRBV15 to TRBJ2-1; the TCRdb D gene call, TRBD2, has no DNA to confirm it. CDR3 length: 15 residues. Germline loops: CDR1 LNHNV, CDR2 YYDKDF (reference sequence). CDR3 region: CATSSPAGLTNEQFF.

V and J are TRBV10-3 and TRBJ2-2; TCRdb reports TRBD1, a call that lacks DNA to check it against. The germline V gene has CDR1 ENHRY and CDR2 SYGVKD. The CDR3 is made up of 17 amino acids. This CDR3 reads CAISESRRGSAAGELFF.

The V gene is TRBV5-1, the J gene TRBJ2-1; the TRBD2 assignment by TCRdb is unverifiable without DNA. This CDR3 contains 15 residues. CDR1 is SGHRS, CDR2 YFSETQ, per germline. The CDR3 loop is CASSQRLRPYNEQFF.

The chain is built from TRBV19 and TRBJ2-5; the D call of TRBD2 rests on TCRdb alone, since no DNA is present to check it. The germline gives CDR1 LNHDA, CDR2 SQIVND (reference sequence). This CDR3 spans 16 amino acids. The CDR3 loop reads CASSIDGGGGSQTQYF.

V gene TRBV5-5 combines with J gene TRBJ1-2; TCRdb returns TRBD1, unconfirmable since there is no DNA. Germline V gene lookup returns CDR1 SGHKS and CDR2 YYEKEE (reference sequence). The CDR3 consists of 12 residues. CDR3 loop: CASSSDRLGYTF.

The rearrangement joins TRBV19 to TRBJ2-7; TCRdb's D call, TRBD1, is unchecked because there is no DNA. This CDR3 region has 16 residues. CDR1 LNHDA and CDR2 SQIVND come from the germline V gene (reference sequence). CDR3 loop: CASSIGGGLFSYEQYF.

The chain employs TRBV5-1 and TRBJ2-1. The V gene's germline CDR1 is SGHRS and CDR2 YFSETQ. This CDR3 is built from 16 residues. The CDR3 is CASSLAGQLSYNEQFF.

V usage is TRBV29-1 and J usage is TRBJ2-1; the TRBD2 assignment by TCRdb is unverifiable without DNA. Germline values: CDR1 SQVTM, CDR2 ANQGSEA. The CDR3 sequence is 12 residues long. CDR3 residues: CSVARANNEQFF.

This chain joins TRBV20-1 and TRBJ2-1; TCRdb names TRBD2, which stays unverified in the absence of DNA. The CDR3 is made up of 15 amino acids. The V gene's germline CDR1 is DFQATT and CDR2 SNEGSKA (reference sequence). The CDR3 region is CSARDGDYSYNEQFF.

This chain uses TRBV6-1 with TRBJ2-2; TCRdb selects TRBD2, and the lack of DNA leaves this call unchecked. The CDR3 is 13 residues long. Germline V CDR1 and CDR2: MNHNS, SASEGT. CDR3 loop: CASKWGEAGELFF.